This TCR beta chain emerged from a study of T cells expressing NK-cell markers. Whole-study context: In sorted CD3+CD56+NKG2C+, CD3+CD56+NKG2C- and CD3+CD56-NKG2C+ T cells, TCR beta repertoires were obtained. Study findings and constraints: In several donors, these clonotypes also led the CD3+CD56-NKG2C+ fraction.

Notes on this clonotype: Its specificity is not known.

TCRdb reprocessed the 5' RACE reads; each CDR3 protein has one entry and no DNA is given. The data show 200,000 to 300,000 distinct CDR3 sequences, and the top ten clones hold about 4.2%. The source of this sequence is a woman aged 18-70 years in good health. Specimen: blood T cells: a sorted CD56 or NKG2C T cell subset, CD4+ or CD8+ T cells, or bulk PBMC T cells (not recorded which).

This CDR3 is CAWSVPGLAASTDTQYF. V gene TRBV30 combines with J gene TRBJ2-3; TCRdb calls TRBD2, which cannot be checked without DNA. This CDR3 spans 17 amino acids. Germline CDR1 GTSNPN, CDR2 SVGIG (reference sequence).